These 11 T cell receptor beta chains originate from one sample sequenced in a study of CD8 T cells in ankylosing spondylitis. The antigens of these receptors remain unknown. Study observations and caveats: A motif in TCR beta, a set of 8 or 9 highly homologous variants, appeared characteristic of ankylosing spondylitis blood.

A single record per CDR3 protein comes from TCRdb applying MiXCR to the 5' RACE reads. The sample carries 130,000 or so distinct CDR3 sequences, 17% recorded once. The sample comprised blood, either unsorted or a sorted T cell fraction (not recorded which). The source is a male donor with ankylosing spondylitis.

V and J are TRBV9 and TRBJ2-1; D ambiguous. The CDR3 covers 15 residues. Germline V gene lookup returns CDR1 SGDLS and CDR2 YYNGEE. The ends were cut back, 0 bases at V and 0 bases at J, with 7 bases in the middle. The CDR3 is CASSVAGGSYNEQFF. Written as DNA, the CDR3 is TGTGCCAGCAGCGTAGCCGGTGGCTCCTACAATGAGCAGTTCTTC.

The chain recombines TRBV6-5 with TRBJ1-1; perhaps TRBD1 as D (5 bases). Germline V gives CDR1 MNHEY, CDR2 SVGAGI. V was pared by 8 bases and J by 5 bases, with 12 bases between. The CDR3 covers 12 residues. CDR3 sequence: CASAGRGTEAFF. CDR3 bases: TGTGCCAGCGCAGGGCGGGGGACTGAAGCTTTCTTT.

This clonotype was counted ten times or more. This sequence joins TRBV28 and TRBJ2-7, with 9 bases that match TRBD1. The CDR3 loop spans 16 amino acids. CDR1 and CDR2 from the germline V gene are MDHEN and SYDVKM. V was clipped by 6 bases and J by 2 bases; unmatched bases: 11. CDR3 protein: CASRKPTGGFPYEQYF. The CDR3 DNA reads TGTGCCAGCAGGAAACCGACAGGGGGTTTCCCCTACGAGCAGTACTTC.

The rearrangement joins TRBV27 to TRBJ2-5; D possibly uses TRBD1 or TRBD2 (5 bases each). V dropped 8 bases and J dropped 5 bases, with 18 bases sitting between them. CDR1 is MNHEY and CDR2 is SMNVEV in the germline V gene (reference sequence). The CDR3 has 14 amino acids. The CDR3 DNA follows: TGTGCCAGCTCAATTTCCGGGGCAGGGGAGACCCAGTACTTC. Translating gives CASSISGAGETQYF.

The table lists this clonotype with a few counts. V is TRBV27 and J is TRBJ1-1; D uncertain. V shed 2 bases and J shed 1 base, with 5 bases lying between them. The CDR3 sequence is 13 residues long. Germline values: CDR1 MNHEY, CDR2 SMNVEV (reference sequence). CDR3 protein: CASSLARNTEAFF. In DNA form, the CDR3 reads TGTGCCAGCAGTTTAGCCAGGAACACTGAAGCTTTCTTT.

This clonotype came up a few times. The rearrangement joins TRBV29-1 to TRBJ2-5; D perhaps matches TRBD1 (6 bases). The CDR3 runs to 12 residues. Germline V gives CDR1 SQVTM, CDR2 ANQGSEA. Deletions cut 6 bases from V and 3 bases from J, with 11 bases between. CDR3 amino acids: CSVRGRKETQYF. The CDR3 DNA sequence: TGCAGCGTCAGGGGACGCAAAGAGACCCAGTACTTC.

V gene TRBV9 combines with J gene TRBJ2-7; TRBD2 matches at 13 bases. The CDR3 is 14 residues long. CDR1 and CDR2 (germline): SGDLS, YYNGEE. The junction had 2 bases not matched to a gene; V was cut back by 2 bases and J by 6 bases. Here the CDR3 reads CASSVGLAGVEQYF. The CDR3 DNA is TGTGCCAGCAGCGTCGGACTAGCGGGAGTCGAGCAGTACTTC.

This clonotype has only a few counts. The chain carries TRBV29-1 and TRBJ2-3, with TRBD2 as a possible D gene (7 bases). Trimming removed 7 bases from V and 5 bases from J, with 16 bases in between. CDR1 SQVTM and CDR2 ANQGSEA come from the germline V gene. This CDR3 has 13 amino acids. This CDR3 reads CSGRGGDGDTQYF. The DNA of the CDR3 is TGCAGCGGGAGGGGGGGAGATGGAGATACGCAGTATTTT.

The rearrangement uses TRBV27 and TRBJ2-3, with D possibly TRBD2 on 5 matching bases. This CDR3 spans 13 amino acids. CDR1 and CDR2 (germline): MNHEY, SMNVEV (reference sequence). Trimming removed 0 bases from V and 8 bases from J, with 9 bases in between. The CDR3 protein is CASSLSRTVTQYF. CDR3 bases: TGTGCCAGCAGTTTATCGCGGACTGTTACGCAGTATTTT.

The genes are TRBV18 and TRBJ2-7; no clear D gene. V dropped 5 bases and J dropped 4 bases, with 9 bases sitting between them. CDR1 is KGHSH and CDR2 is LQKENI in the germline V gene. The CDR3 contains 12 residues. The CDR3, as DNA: TGTGCCAGCTCAGATACAGCTTACGAGCAGTACTTC. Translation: CASSDTAYEQYF.

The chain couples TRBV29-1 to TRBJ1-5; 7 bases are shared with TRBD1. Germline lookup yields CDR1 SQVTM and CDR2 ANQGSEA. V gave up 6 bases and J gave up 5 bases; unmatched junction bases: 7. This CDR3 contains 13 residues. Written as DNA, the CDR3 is TGCAGCGTGGGGGGGACAGCCGATCAGCCCCAGCATTTT. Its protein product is CSVGGTADQPQHF.